This TCR beta chain was recorded in a study of blood T cell repertoires in COVID-19. This CDR3 region has 16 residues. The germline CDR1 and CDR2 sequences are ENHRY and SYGVKD. V shed 2 bases, J shed 0 bases, and the junction held 5 bases outside the gene matches. Original processing notes: Amplification of reference gene primers provided the estimated nucleated cell counts. The repertoire was sequenced with immunoSEQ multiplex PCR; TCRdb's copy has only in-frame clones and lacks some. V and J calls and clone size are copied from that table; D and trimming were computed from the DNA. The table includes tens of thousands of clones, 79% detected once.

V is TRBV10-3 and J is TRBJ1-1; 8 bases fit TRBD1. Sequencing used peripheral blood. This receptor was obtained from a man between 60 and 70 years old with acute or convalescent COVID-19. The CDR3 DNA reads TGTGCCATCAGTGAGCCGGGACAGGCTATGAACACTGAAGCTTTCTTT. Translated, it gives CAISEPGQAMNTEAFF.